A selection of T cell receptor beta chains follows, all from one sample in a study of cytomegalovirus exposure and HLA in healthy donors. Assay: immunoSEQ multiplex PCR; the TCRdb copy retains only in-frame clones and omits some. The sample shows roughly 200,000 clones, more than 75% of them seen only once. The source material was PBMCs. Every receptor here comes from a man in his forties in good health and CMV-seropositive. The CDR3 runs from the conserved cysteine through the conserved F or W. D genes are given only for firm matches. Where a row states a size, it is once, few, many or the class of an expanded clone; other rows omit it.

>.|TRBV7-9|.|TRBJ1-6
CASSVLPPGDGSPLHF
TGTGCCAGCAGCGTCCTCCCCCCAGGGGATGGTTCACCCCTCCACTTT
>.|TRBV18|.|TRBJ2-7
CASSPSGKGEQYF
TGTGCCAGCTCACCGTCAGGGAAGGGCGAGCAGTACTTC
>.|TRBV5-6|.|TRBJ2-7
CASSLWAGKASYEQYF
TGTGCCAGCAGCTTGTGGGCAGGGAAGGCTTCCTACGAGCAGTACTTC
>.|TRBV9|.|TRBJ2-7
CASSVIDKLSYEQYF
TGTGCCAGCAGCGTTATAGACAAGTTAAGCTACGAGCAGTACTTC
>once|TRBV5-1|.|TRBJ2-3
CASSFLGRGGADTQYF
TGCGCCAGCAGCTTTCTGGGGCGGGGAGGTGCAGATACGCAGTATTTT
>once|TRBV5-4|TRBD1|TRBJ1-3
CASSRDRDGNTIYF
TGTGCCAGCAGCCGAGACAGGGATGGAAACACCATATATTTT
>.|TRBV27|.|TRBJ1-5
CASSYLGARQIVEPQHF
TGTGCCAGCAGTTACCTAGGGGCCCGTCAAATCGTTGAGCCCCAGCATTTT
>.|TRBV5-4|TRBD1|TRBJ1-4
CASSLVGQGPHRLFF
TGTGCCAGCAGCTTGGTGGGACAGGGGCCCCACAGACTGTTTTTT
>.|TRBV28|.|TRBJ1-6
CASSFSSPLHF
TGTGCCAGCAGTTTCTCTTCACCCCTCCACTTT
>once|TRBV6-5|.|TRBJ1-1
CASSTRRVNTEAFF
TGTGCCAGCAGTACAAGACGGGTGAACACTGAAGCTTTCTTT
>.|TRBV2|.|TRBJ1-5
CASSPRQARSQPQHF
TGTGCCAGCAGTCCGAGACAGGCGCGGAGTCAGCCCCAGCATTTT
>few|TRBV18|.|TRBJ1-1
CASSPLYAGMNTEAFF
TGTGCCAGCTCACCACTATATGCAGGGATGAACACTGAAGCTTTCTTT
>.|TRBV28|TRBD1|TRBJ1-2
CASSWGQVYGYTF
TGTGCCAGCAGTTGGGGACAGGTCTATGGCTACACCTTC
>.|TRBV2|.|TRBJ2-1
CASRGVAGGMNEQFF
TGTGCCAGCAGGGGGGTGGCAGGGGGGATGAATGAGCAGTTCTTC
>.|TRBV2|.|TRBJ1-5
CASSGPRMQPQHF
TGTGCCAGCAGTGGCCCCAGAATGCAGCCCCAGCATTTT
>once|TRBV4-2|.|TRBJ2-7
CASSQALVHEQYF
TGTGCCAGCAGCCAGGCACTAGTCCACGAGCAGTACTTC
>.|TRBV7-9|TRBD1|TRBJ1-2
CASSLVGQGDDYGYTF
TGTGCCAGCAGCTTAGTCGGACAGGGGGATGACTATGGCTACACCTTC
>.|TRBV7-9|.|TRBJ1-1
CASSLQGLNTEAFF
TGTGCCAGCAGCTTACAGGGTCTGAACACTGAAGCTTTCTTT
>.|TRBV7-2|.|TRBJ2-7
CASSLSQVGSYEQYF
TGTGCCAGCAGCTTGAGCCAGGTAGGCTCCTACGAGCAGTACTTC
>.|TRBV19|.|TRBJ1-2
CASSITAYGYTF
TGTGCCAGTAGTATAACAGCCTATGGCTACACCTTC
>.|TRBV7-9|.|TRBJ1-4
CASSSPLRGLLPGEKLFF
TGTGCCAGCAGCTCACCCCTCAGAGGACTCCTCCCTGGTGAAAAACTGTTTTTT
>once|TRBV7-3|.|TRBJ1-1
CASSLTRNTEAFF
TGTGCCAGCAGCTTAACGAGGAACACTGAAGCTTTCTTT
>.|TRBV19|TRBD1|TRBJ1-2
CASTEDREYGYTF
TGTGCCAGTACCGAGGACAGGGAGTATGGCTACACCTTC
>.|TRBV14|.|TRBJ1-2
CASSQHGRRHGYTF
TGTGCCAGCAGCCAGCACGGGAGGAGACATGGCTACACCTTC
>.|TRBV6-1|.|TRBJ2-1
CASSEHQVTNSYNEQFF
TGTGCCAGCAGTGAACACCAGGTCACCAACTCCTACAATGAGCAGTTCTTC
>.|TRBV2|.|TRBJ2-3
CASRDLSYSTDTQYF
TGTGCCAGCCGTGATCTGAGCTATAGCACAGATACGCAGTATTTT
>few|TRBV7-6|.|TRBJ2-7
CASSRDNYEQYF
TGTGCCAGCAGCCGGGACAACTACGAGCAGTACTTC
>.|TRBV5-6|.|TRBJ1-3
CASSRGSGNTIYF
TGTGCCAGCTCCAGGGGCTCTGGAAACACCATATATTTT
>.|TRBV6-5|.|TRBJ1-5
CASSRQNMGNQPQHF
TGTGCCAGCAGTCGACAGAATATGGGGAATCAGCCCCAGCATTTT
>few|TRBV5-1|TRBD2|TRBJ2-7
CASTLAGTSGSYEQYF
TGCGCCAGCACCTTGGCGGGGACTAGCGGATCCTACGAGCAGTACTTC
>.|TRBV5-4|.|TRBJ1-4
CASSISPGREEKLFF
TGTGCCAGCAGCATATCTCCCGGCCGGGAGGAAAAACTGTTTTTT
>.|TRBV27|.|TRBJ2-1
CASHRGGINEQFF
TGTGCCAGCCATAGGGGCGGGATCAATGAGCAGTTCTTC
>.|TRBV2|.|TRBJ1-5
CASSDAQVYNQPQHF
TGTGCCAGCAGTGACGCACAGGTGTACAATCAGCCCCAGCATTTT
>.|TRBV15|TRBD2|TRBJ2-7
CATSRDFGGGWEQYF
TGTGCCACCAGCAGAGATTTTGGGGGAGGGTGGGAGCAGTACTTC
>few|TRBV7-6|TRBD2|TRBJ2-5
CASSLVSGGLAGKETQYF
TGTGCCAGCAGCTTAGTTTCGGGAGGACTAGCGGGAAAAGAGACCCAGTACTTC
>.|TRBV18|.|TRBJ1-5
CASSPKNQQDSNQPQHF
TGTGCCAGCTCACCTAAAAACCAACAGGATAGCAATCAGCCCCAGCATTTT
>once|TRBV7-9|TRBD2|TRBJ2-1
CASSSTSGDYNEQFF
TGTGCCAGCAGCTCGACTAGCGGGGATTACAATGAGCAGTTCTTC
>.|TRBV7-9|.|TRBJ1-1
CASSSDSWNTEAFF
TGTGCCAGCAGCTCGGACAGTTGGAACACTGAAGCTTTCTTT
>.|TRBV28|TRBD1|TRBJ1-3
CASSTGQGVENTIYF
TGTGCCAGCAGCACGGGACAGGGTGTGGAAAACACCATATATTTT
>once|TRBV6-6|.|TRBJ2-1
CASSLAGLLYNEQFF
TGTGCCAGCAGTTTGGCAGGACTTCTCTACAATGAGCAGTTCTTC
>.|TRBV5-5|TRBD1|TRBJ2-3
CASSLGGTGTGTDTQYF
TGTGCCAGCAGCTTGGGCGGGACAGGGACCGGGACAGATACGCAGTATTTT
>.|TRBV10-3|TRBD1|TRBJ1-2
CAINSGQGAYGYTF
TGTGCCATCAATTCCGGACAGGGGGCGTATGGCTACACCTTC
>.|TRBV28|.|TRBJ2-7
CASSLRRVAGDLREQYF
TGTGCCAGCAGTTTAAGGCGGGTCGCAGGCGACTTACGGGAGCAGTACTTC